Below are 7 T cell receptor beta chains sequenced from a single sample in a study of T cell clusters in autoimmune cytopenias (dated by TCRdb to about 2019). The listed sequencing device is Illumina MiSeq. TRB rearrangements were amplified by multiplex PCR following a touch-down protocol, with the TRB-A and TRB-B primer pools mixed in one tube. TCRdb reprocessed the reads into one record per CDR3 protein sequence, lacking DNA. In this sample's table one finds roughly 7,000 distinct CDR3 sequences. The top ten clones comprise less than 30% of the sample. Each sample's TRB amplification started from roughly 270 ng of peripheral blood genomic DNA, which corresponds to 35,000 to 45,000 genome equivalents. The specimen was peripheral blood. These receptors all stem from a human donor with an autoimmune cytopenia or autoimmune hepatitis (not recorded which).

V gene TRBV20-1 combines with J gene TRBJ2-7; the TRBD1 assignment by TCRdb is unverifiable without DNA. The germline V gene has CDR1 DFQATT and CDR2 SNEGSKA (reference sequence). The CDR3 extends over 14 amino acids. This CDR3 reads CSARPGQGAEEQYF.

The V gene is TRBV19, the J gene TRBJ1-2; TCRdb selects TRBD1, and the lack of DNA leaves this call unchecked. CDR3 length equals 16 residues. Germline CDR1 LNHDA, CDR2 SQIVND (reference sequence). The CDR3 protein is CASSAGTGVFAYGYTF.

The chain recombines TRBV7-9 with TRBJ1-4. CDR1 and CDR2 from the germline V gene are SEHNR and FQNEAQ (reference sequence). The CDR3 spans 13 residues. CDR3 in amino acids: CASSRGQAEKLFF.

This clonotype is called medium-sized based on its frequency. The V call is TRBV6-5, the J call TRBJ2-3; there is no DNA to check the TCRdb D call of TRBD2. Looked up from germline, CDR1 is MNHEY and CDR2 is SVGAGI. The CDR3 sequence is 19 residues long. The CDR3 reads CASSPSYPLREGRSDTQYF.

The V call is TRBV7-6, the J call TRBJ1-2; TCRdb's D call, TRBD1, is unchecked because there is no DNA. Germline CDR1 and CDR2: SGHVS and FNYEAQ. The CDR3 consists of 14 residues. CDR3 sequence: CASSFGQGGYGYTF. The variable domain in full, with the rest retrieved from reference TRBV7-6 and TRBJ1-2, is GAGVSQSPRYKVTKRGQDVALRCDPISGHVSLYWYRQALGQGPEFLTYFNYEAQQDKSGLPNDRFSAERPEGSISTLTIQRTEQRDSAMYRCASSFGQGGYGYTFGSGTRLTVV.

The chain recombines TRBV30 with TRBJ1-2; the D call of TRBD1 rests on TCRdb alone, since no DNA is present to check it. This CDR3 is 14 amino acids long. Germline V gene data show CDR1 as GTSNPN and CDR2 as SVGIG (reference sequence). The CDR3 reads CAWSVKGGGYGYTF.

The CDR3 loop is CASSYRRNQPQHF. This chain uses TRBV6-2 or TRBV6-3 with TRBJ1-5. The CDR3 length is 13 residues. CDR1 is MNHEY and CDR2 is SVGEGT in the germline V gene.